This T cell receptor (beta chain) came from a study of T cell responses to AZD1222 COVID-19 vaccine. On the study more broadly: Timing groups of about 4 and about 12 weeks for second doses were pooled.

With 1 base removed from V and 4 bases from J, the gap between germline ends came to 6 bases. Germline V gene sequence: CDR1 LGHDT, CDR2 YNNKEL (reference sequence). The CDR3 runs to 13 residues. The table came from immunoSEQ multiplex PCR; TCRdb's copy has only in-frame clones and leaves some out. The data contain 120,000 or so clones, around 89% of them singletons. As concerns this clone: Its antigen is as yet unknown.

Overall study results and limits: Among the donors, most were white British and more were female, and clonal diversity was possibly underestimated. There were vaccine-associated CD4 TCRs across spike, dominant at 160-218 and 743-854.

The receptor's source is an adult in good health. The chain joins TRBV3-1 (or the pseudogene TRBV3-2) to TRBJ2-3; D ambiguous. The material sequenced was peripheral blood, taken on day 0 of AZD1222 vaccination. CDR3 nucleotides: TGTGCCAGCAGCCAAGTTCTCGCAGATACGCAGTATTTT. The encoded protein is CASSQVLADTQYF.